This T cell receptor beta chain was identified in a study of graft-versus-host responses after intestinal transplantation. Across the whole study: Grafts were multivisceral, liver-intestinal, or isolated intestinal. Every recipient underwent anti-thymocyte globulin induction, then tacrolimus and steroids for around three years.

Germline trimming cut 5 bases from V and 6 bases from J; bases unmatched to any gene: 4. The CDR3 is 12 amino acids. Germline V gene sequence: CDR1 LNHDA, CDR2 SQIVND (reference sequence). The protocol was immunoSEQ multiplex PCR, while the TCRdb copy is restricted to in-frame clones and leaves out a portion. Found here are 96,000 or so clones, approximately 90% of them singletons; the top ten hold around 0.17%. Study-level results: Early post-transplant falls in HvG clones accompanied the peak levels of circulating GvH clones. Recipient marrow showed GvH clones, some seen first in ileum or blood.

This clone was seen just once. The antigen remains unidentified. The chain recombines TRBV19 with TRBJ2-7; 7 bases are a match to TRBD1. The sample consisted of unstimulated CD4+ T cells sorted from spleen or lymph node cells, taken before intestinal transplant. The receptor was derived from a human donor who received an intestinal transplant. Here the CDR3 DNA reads TGTGCCAGTAGTGTCCGACAGGGCGAGCAGTACTTC. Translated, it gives CASSVRQGEQYF.